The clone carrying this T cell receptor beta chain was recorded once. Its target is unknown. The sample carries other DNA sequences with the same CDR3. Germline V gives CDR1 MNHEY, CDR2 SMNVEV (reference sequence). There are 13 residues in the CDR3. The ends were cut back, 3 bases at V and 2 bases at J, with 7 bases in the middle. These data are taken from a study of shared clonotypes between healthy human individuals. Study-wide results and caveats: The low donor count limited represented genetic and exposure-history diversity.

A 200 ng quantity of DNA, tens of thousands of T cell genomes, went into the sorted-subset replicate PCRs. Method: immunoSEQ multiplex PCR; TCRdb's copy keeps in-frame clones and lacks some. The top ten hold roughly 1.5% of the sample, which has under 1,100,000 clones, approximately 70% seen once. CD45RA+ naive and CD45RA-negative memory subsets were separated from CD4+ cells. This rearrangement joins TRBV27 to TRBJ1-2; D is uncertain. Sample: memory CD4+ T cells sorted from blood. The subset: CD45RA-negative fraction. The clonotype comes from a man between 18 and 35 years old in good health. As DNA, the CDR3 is TGTGCCAGCAGTTTGGGAGGGAACTATGGCTACACCTTC. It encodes CASSLGGNYGYTF.